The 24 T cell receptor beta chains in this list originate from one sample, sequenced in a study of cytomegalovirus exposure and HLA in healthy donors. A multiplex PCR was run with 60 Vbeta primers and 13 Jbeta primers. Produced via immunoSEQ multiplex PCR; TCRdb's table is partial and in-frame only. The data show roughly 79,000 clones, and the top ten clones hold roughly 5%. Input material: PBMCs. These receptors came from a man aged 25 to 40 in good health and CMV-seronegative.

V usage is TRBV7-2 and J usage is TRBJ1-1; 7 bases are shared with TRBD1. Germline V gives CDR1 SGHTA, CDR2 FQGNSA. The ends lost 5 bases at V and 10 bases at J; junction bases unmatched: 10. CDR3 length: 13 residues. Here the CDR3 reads CASSTRVQGGAFF. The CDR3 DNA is TGTGCCAGCAGCACCCGGGTCCAGGGGGGAGCTTTCTTT.

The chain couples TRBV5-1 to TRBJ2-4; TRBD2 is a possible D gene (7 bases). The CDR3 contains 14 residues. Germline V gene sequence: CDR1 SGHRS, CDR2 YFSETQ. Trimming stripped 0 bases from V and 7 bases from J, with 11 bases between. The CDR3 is CASSLGEGGNIQYF. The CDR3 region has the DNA TGCGCCAGCAGCTTGGGCGAGGGGGGGAACATTCAGTACTTC.

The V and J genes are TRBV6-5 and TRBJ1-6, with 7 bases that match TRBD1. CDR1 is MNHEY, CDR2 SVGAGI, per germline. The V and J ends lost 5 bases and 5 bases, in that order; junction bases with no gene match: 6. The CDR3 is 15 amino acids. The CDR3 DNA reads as TGTGCCAGCAGTAGCTGGACAGGAGATAATTCACCCCTCCACTTT. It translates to CASSSWTGDNSPLHF.

The CDR3 is CASNNRGRRTEAFF. The CDR3 bases are TGTGCCAGCAATAACAGGGGGCGCAGAACTGAAGCTTTCTTT. V is TRBV6-1 and J is TRBJ1-1, with TRBD1 identical over 9 bases. Germline V gene data show CDR1 as MNHNS and CDR2 as SASEGT. With V trimmed by 7 bases and J by 5 bases, 8 bases remained unmatched. This CDR3 has 14 amino acids.

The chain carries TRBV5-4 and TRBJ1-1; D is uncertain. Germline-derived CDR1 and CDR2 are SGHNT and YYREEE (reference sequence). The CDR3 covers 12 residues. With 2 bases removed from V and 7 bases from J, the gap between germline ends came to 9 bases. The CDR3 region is CASSLVVGEAFF. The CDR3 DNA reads TGTGCCAGCAGCTTAGTGGTCGGTGAAGCTTTCTTT.

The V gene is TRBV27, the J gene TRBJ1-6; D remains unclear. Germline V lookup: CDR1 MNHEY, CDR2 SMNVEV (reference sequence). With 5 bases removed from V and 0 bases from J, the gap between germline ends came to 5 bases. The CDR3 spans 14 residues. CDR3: CASSLLSYNSPLHF. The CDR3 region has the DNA TGTGCCAGCAGTCTTCTCTCCTATAATTCACCCCTCCACTTT.

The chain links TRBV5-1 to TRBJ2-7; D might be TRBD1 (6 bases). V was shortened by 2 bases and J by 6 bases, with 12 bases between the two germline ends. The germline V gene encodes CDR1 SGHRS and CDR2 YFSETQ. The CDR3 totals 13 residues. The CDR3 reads CASSFNRDFEQYF. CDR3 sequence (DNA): TGCGCCAGCAGCTTTAACAGGGATTTCGAGCAGTACTTC.

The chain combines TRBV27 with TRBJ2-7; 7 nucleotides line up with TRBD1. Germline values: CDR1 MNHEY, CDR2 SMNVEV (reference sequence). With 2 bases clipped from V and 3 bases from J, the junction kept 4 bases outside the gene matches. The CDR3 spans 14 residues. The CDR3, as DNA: TGTGCCAGCAGTTTAGGGGACAGAATCTACGAGCAGTACTTC. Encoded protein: CASSLGDRIYEQYF.

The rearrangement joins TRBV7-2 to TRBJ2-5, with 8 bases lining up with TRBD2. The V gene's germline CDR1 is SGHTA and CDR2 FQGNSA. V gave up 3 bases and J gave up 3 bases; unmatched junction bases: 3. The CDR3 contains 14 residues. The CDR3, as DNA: TGTGCCAGCAGCTTTCTGCGGGAGGAAGAGACCCAGTACTTC. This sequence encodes CASSFLREEETQYF.

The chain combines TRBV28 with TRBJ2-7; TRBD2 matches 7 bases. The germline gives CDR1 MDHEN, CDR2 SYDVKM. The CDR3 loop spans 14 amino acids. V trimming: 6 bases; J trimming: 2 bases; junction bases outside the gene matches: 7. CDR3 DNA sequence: TGTGCCAGCAGGTTAGCGGGTCTTACCTACGAGCAGTACTTC. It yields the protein CASRLAGLTYEQYF.

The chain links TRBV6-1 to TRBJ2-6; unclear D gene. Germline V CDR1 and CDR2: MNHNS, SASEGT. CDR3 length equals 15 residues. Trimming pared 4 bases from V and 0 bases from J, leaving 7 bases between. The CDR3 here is CASSVDSSGANVLTF. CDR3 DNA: TGTGCCAGCAGTGTCGACTCCTCTGGGGCCAACGTCCTGACTTTC.

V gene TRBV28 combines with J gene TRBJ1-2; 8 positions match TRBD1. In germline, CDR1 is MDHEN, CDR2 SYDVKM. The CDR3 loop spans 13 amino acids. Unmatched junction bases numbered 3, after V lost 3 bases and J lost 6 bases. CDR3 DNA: TGTGCCAGCAGTTTCCAGGGGGCGAATGGCTACACCTTC. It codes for CASSFQGANGYTF.

CDR3 region: CASSTRNQPQHF. The CDR3 DNA reads TGTGCCAGTTCGACTCGGAATCAGCCCCAGCATTTT. The gene calls are TRBV2 and TRBJ1-5, with unresolved D. V lost 9 bases and J lost 4, with 10 bases in between. The germline CDR1 and CDR2 sequences are SNHLY and FYNNEI. This CDR3 has 12 amino acids. Combining the CDR3 with reference TRBV2 and TRBJ1-5 gives the whole variable domain EPEVTQTPSHQVTQMGQEVILRCVPISNHLYFYWYRQILGQKVEFLVSFYNNEISEKSEIFDDQFSVERPDGSNFTLKIRSTKLEDSAMYFCASSTRNQPQHFGDGTRLSIL.

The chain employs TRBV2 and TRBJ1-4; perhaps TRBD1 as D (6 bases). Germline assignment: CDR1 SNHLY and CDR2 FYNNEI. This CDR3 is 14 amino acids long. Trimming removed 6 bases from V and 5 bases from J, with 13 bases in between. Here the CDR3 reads CASSNDGTNEKLFF. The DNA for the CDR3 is TGTGCCAGCAGCAACGACGGGACAAATGAAAAACTGTTTTTT.

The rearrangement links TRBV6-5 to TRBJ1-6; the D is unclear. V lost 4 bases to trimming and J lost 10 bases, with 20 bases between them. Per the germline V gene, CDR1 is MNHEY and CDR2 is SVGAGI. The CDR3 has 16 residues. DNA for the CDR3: TGTGCCAGCAGTTCCTCCTTGACCCACCTCGGGTCACCCCTCCACTTT. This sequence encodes CASSSSLTHLGSPLHF.

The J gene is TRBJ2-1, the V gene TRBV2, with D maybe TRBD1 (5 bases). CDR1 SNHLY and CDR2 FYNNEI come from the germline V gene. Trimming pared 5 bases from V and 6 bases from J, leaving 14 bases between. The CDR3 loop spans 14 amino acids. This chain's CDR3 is CASSSQGGRNEQFF. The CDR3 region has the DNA TGTGCCAGCAGTTCCCAGGGTGGGCGCAATGAGCAGTTCTTC. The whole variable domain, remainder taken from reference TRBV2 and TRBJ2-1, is EPEVTQTPSHQVTQMGQEVILRCVPISNHLYFYWYRQILGQKVEFLVSFYNNEISEKSEIFDDQFSVERPDGSNFTLKIRSTKLEDSAMYFCASSSQGGRNEQFFGPGTRLTVL.

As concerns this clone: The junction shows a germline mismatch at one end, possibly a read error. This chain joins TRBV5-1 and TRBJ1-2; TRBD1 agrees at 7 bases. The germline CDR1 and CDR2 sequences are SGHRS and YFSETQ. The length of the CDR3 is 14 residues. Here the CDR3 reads CASSLGGSDYGHTF. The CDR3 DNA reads TGCGCCAGCAGCTTAGGGGGCAGCGACTATGGCCACACCTTC.

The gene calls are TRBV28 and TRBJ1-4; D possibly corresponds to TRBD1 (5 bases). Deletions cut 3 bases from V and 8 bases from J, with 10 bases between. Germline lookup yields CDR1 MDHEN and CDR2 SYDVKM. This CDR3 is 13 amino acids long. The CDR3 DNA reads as TGTGCCAGCAGTTTCCAGGGCCAAGAAAAACTGTTTTTT. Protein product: CASSFQGQEKLFF.

The CDR3 DNA reads TGCAGCGTTGGGCCCCAGCCCCAGCATTTT. Translation: CSVGPQPQHF. The genes are TRBV29-1 and TRBJ1-5; D remains ambiguous. V shed 4 bases and J shed 7 bases, with 5 bases lying between them. CDR1 is SQVTM and CDR2 is ANQGSEA in the germline V gene. The CDR3 loop spans 10 amino acids. The full variable domain, rest sourced from reference TRBV29-1 and TRBJ1-5, is SAVISQKPSRDICQRGTSLTIQCQVDSQVTMMFWYRQQPGQSLTLIATANQGSEATYESGFVIDKFPISRPNLTFSTLTVSNMSPEDSSIYLCSVGPQPQHFGDGTRLSIL.

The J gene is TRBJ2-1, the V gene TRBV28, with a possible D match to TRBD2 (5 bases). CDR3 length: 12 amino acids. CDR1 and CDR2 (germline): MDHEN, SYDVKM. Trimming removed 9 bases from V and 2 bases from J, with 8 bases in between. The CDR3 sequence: CASFGAYNEQFF. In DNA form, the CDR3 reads TGTGCCAGTTTCGGGGCCTACAATGAGCAGTTCTTC.

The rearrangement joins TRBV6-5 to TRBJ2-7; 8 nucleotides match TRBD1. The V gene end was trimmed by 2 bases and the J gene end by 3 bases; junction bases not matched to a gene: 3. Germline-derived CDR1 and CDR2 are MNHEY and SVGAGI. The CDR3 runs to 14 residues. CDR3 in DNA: TGTGCCAGCAGTTACCGGACAGGGCACTACGAGCAGTACTTC. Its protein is CASSYRTGHYEQYF.

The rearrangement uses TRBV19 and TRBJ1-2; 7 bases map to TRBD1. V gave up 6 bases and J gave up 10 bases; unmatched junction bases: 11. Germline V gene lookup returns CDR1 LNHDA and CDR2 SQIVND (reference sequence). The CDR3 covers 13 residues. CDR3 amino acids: CASSLRDRTVYTF. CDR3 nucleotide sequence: TGTGCCAGTAGCCTCCGGGACAGAACTGTCTACACCTTC.

The CDR3 is CSVEAGTGGQTQYF. CDR3 sequence (DNA): TGCAGCGTTGAAGCCGGGACAGGGGGTCAGACCCAGTACTTC. This chain links TRBV29-1 with TRBJ2-5; TRBD1 agrees at 11 bases. CDR3 length equals 14 residues. The V gene end was trimmed by 1 base and the J gene end by 6 bases; junction bases not matched to a gene: 4. Looked up from germline, CDR1 is SQVTM and CDR2 is ANQGSEA.

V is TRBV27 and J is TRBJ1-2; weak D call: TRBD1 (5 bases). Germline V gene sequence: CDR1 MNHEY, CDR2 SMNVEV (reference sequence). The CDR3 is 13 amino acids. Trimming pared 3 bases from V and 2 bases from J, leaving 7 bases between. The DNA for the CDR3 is TGTGCCAGCAGTTTCAGGGAAAACTATGGCTACACCTTC. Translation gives CASSFRENYGYTF.